This TCR beta chain was identified during a study of cytomegalovirus exposure and HLA in healthy donors. At the level of the study: Among the 398 genotyped donors, just over 80% were placed in the Caucasian-associated ancestry cluster. Study-level findings and limits: Productive status was seen about 87% or about 30% of the time for most TCR beta V segments in an earlier analysis. In all likelihood, a cluster of highly shared sequence variants was a sequencing artifact. Reportedly, cytomegalovirus status was diagnosed with high sensitivity and specificity.

CDR1 and CDR2 (germline): MNHEY, SMNVEV (reference sequence). The CDR3 is 12 residues long. Trimming took 5 bases from V and 12 from J; bases not matched to a gene: 7. Concerning this clone itself: The target antigen is unknown.

The PCR ran on 60 Vbeta and 13 Jbeta primers. Sequenced by immunoSEQ multiplex PCR; TCRdb stores in-frame clones only, minus some. The sample holds 35,000 to 45,000 clones. The chain couples TRBV27 to TRBJ2-1, with 7 nucleotides matching TRBD1. This TCR was recovered from a man aged 30-40 years in good health and CMV-seronegative. Sequencing was done on a sample of PBMCs. CDR3 in amino acids: CASSIPTGRQFF. DNA of the CDR3: TGTGCCAGCAGTATTCCGACAGGGAGGCAGTTCTTC.